This T cell receptor beta chain derives from a study of T cell responses to AZD1222 COVID-19 vaccine (dated by TCRdb to the early 2020s). Context from the whole study: TCR sequencing covered more than 230 trial participants: around 210 given two doses of AZD1222 and around 25 given two doses of MenACWY control vaccine. Trial participants were enrolled into age subgroups of 18-55, 56-69 and 70-plus years, which contained about 150, 28 and 57 TCR-sequenced participants, respectively. The paper's findings and limits, for the study overall: Participants were mostly white British, with more females than males. The authors suggested clonal diversity may have been underestimated. Conclusions about previously exposed vaccinees are limited, since just a handful of AZD1222 recipients were seropositive for SARS-CoV-2 at baseline. CD4 TCRs associated with the vaccine covered the entire spike protein, and the dominant responses were in regions 160-218 and 743-854. A significant rise in spike-specific TCR breadth and depth was observed after two AZD1222 doses relative to day 0 and relative to MenACWY recipients. Because no day 14 peak-response samples were available, repertoires were characterized only after the peak T cell response. Epitopes outside the regions mutated in the B.1.351 and B.1.1.7 variants were reportedly recognized by nearly half of the unique spike-specific TCRs. In the small 56-69-year group, the increase in depth fell short of significance, most likely because of low power.

As concerns this clone: Which antigen it targets is not known. Base-call qualities are not available, and no considerably larger clone is one nucleotide away.

This sample's time point label indicates: about 28 days (+/-7) after the second vaccine dose. AZD1222 recipients given second doses at about 4 weeks or at about 12 weeks were pooled, since spike-specific TCR depth and breadth were not found to differ between the two schedules. Vaccinee samples were obtained from the UK trials COV001 and COV002, which included a single-blind randomized controlled phase 2/3 trial of AZD1222 (ChAdOx1 nCoV-19) in healthy adults. For TCRbeta chain sequencing, PBMC samples were collected from trial participants at day 0 and at day 28 after the second dose. V is reduced by 8 bases and J by 8 bases, leaving a spacing of 9 bases between them. Counted from cysteine to phenylalanine, this CDR3 has 11 amino acids. Just the 33-base CDR3 DNA is kept, in frame starting at base 1. The CDR3 regions of human TCRbeta chains were analyzed by immunosequencing. Concerning the study's data processing: TCRs in the repertoires were compared against a reference library of SARS-CoV-2-specific TCRs that had been generated with the MIRA antigen-specificity platform. Breadth was defined as the fraction of unique TCRs that were SARS-CoV-2-associated. Depth was defined as the fraction of total T cells that were SARS-CoV-2-associated. Using the MIRA data, every spike-specific TCR was mapped to the spike region that the TCR reacted to and assigned to either a CD4 or a CD8 class. Log10-transformed breadth and depth values were compared by one-way ANOVA with Sidak's multiple comparisons tests. The immuneACCESS repertoire file appears here via TCRdb, limited to in-frame rearrangements. These files lack a portion of the clones; in checked studies, under half of the deficit traces to unresolved V genes, and the cause of the others is not known. V, J and clone size are those of that table, while D and trimming were read from the DNA. The sample data list some 200,000 clones, and more than 85% of these were observed just once. 3% to 3.5% of the sample lies in the top ten.

Sequenced here: peripheral blood, sampled 28 days after the second AZD1222 dose. The chain was built from TRBV12-3 or TRBV12-4 and TRBJ1-4; matching of 6 bases hints at TRBD1 as the D gene. The TCR was taken from an adult who received the AZD1222 COVID-19 vaccine. The DNA is as follows: TGTGCCAGCCCGCAGGGGGAAAAACTGTTTTTT. It is translated as CASPQGEKLFF.